This entry features one TCR beta chain sequence. With random hexamers, roughly 0.45 to 1 ug RNA was reverse transcribed. It was immunoSEQ multiplex PCR that amplified TCR beta CDR3 across 54 Vbeta and 13 Jbeta. TCRdb processed the immunoSEQ multiplex PCR reads anew with MiXCR; each CDR3 protein has one entry. Among under 200,000 distinct CDR3 sequences, about 96% were seen once, and the ten largest hold around 0.12%. This record belongs to a study of CD8 T cells in Susac syndrome. Germline loops: CDR1 DFQATT, CDR2 SNEGSKA (reference sequence). Unmatched junction bases numbered 7, after V lost 6 bases and J lost 2 bases. The CDR3 extends over 14 amino acids.

The sequencing input was CD4+ T cells from PBMCs. The chain employs TRBV20-1 and TRBJ2-5; 9 positions match TRBD1. The sequence came from a human donor with Susac syndrome. CDR3 DNA sequence: TGCAGTGCATACCGACAGGGGGTTCAAGAGACCCAGTACTTC. Amino acids: CSAYRQGVQETQYF.